The next 12 T cell receptor beta chains were all read from a single sample in a study. TCRdb's copy holds only in-frame clones and misses some; the assay was immunoSEQ multiplex PCR. The table lists about 50,000 clones, approximately 93% of them singletons. The material sequenced was PBMCs. These receptors were collected from a man aged 35 to 55 with rheumatoid arthritis.

The rearrangement joins TRBV24-1 to TRBJ2-1, with TRBD1 identical over 9 bases. The CDR3 runs 15 residues. Unmatched junction bases numbered 8, after V lost 4 bases and J lost 8 bases. Germline CDR1 and CDR2: KGHDR and SFDVKD. In DNA form, the CDR3 reads TGTGCCACCAGTGACCCCGGGACAGGGCCGGATGAGCAGTTCTTC. Encoded protein: CATSDPGTGPDEQFF.

The chain recombines TRBV5-6 with TRBJ2-7, with 8 bases identical to TRBD1. V shed 4 bases, J shed 2 bases, and the junction held 8 bases outside the gene matches. Germline CDR1 and CDR2: SGHDT and YYEEEE. The CDR3 covers 15 residues. The CDR3 loop is CASSVAGTGTYEQYF. The CDR3 DNA reads TGTGCCAGCAGCGTGGCCGGGACAGGTACCTACGAGCAGTACTTC.

This clone is a singleton in its sample. Distinct nucleotide sequences in the sample also encode this CDR3. The chain uses TRBV5-1 and TRBJ2-7; perhaps D is TRBD1 or TRBD2 (5 bases each). The CDR3 is 15 residues long. The germline V and J ends were trimmed by 0 bases and 0 bases, with 10 bases remaining between them. CDR1 and CDR2 from the germline V gene are SGHRS and YFSETQ. DNA for the CDR3: TGCGCCAGCAGCTTGGCCGCAGGGAGCTCCTACGAGCAGTACTTC. It yields the protein CASSLAAGSSYEQYF.

The chain combines TRBV5-1 with TRBJ2-7, with D unclear. Trimming took off 4 bases at V and 0 bases at J, with 14 bases between the two ends. This CDR3 contains 15 residues. Germline V gives CDR1 SGHRS, CDR2 YFSETQ. The CDR3 bases are TGCGCCAGCAGCCCCGGTCCGGCCAGCTCCTACGAGCAGTACTTC. Residues: CASSPGPASSYEQYF.

This chain connects TRBV11-2 to TRBJ2-1; maybe TRBD1 (5 bases). The germline CDR1 and CDR2 sequences are SGHAT and FQNNGV. The CDR3 consists of 19 residues. The germline V and J ends were trimmed by 0 bases and 1 base, with 19 bases remaining between them. CDR3 in amino acids: CASSLDRSRDSVSYNEQFF. Here the CDR3 DNA reads TGTGCCAGCAGCTTAGATCGAAGCCGAGACAGCGTTTCCTACAATGAGCAGTTCTTC.

The V call is TRBV10-3, the J call TRBJ2-2; D is possibly TRBD1 (5 bases). CDR1 and CDR2 (germline): ENHRY, SYGVKD. The CDR3 is 14 amino acids. V lost 10 bases and J lost 3, with 15 bases in between. CDR3 sequence reads: CANRQNTYTGELFF. The CDR3 nucleotides read TGTGCCAACCGACAGAATACCTACACCGGGGAGCTGTTTTTT.

This clone appeared once. This chain links TRBV18 with TRBJ2-3; unclear D gene. The CDR3 loop spans 17 amino acids. Trimming cost V 3 bases and J 0 bases, with 16 bases left between them. In germline, CDR1 is KGHSH, CDR2 LQKENI. Here the CDR3 reads CASSPLTESTSTDTQYF. Written as DNA, the CDR3 is TGTGCCAGCTCACCTTTAACAGAATCTACTAGCACAGATACGCAGTATTTT.

The V call is TRBV9, the J call TRBJ1-2; 8 bases agree with TRBD1. Germline V gene lookup returns CDR1 SGDLS and CDR2 YYNGEE. The CDR3 runs to 14 residues. V trimming: 2 bases; J trimming: 4 bases; junction bases outside the gene matches: 4. The CDR3 loop is CASSVDRERYGYTF. CDR3 DNA: TGTGCCAGCAGCGTGGACAGGGAACGCTATGGCTACACCTTC.

The J gene is TRBJ2-3, the V gene TRBV4-3; 12 bases are shared with TRBD2. Germline lookup yields CDR1 LGHNA and CDR2 YSLEER. J lost 5 bases, V lost 4 bases, and 7 bases had no gene match. CDR3 size: 16 residues. The CDR3: CASSPRLAGVIDTQYF. The CDR3 DNA sequence: TGCGCCAGCAGCCCGCGACTAGCGGGAGTAATAGATACGCAGTATTTT.

This sequence joins TRBV18 and TRBJ1-1; tentatively, D is TRBD1 (5 bases). V was clipped by 3 bases and J by 1 base, with 15 bases between them. This CDR3 comprises 16 residues. Germline V gives CDR1 KGHSH, CDR2 LQKENI. For the CDR3, the DNA is TGTGCCAGCTCACCCACCCCGGGACGGACGAACACTGAAGCTTTCTTT. Translating gives CASSPTPGRTNTEAFF. Combining the CDR3 with reference TRBV18 and TRBJ1-1 gives the whole variable domain NAGVMQNPRHLVRRRGQEARLRCSPMKGHSHVYWYRQLPEEGLKFMVYLQKENIIDESGMPKERFSAEFPKEGPSILRIQQVVRGDSAAYFCASSPTPGRTNTEAFFGQGTRLTVV.

This rearrangement joins TRBV21-1 to TRBJ1-5. TRBV21-1 is a pseudogene. This CDR3 has 14 amino acids. In DNA form, the CDR3 reads TGTGCCACCGGGGGCGGGGGGAGCAATCAGCCCCAGCATTTT. This codes for CATGGGGSNQPQHF.

The rearrangement uses TRBV2 and TRBJ1-2, with D uncertain. The CDR3 spans 13 residues. Germline V gives CDR1 SNHLY, CDR2 FYNNEI. The ends were cut back, 10 bases at V and 4 bases at J, with 16 bases in the middle. The CDR3 region is CANGGRTGYGYTF. The CDR3 bases are TGTGCCAACGGAGGGAGGACCGGCTATGGCTACACCTTC.